These 15 T cell receptor beta chains came from one sample sequenced in a study of OX40 agonist ivuxolimab in advanced cancers. Measured with immunoSEQ multiplex PCR; TCRdb has only the in-frame clones, and not every one. Of some 100,000 clones listed, nearly 90% were seen once; the top ten hold under 0.2%. The input for sequencing was CD4+ or CD8+ T cells sorted from blood, taken in a trial of the OX40 agonist ivuxolimab. Source of these receptors: an adult with an advanced solid tumor such as melanoma, head and neck, liver or kidney cancer.

The rearrangement uses TRBV5-1 and TRBJ2-7; 10 bases align to TRBD2. This CDR3 region has 15 residues. Germline assignment: CDR1 SGHRS and CDR2 YFSETQ. The J segment lost 5 bases and the V segment lost 0 bases, leaving 5 bases of the junction unmatched. The CDR3 is CASSLASGSNHEQYF. CDR3 DNA sequence: TGCGCCAGCAGCTTGGCTAGCGGGAGTAACCACGAGCAGTACTTC.

The sample holds a few counts of this clone. CDR3 bases: TGTGCCGGCGGGACAGGACGCCCCCAGTACTTC. This codes for CAGGTGRPQYF. V is TRBV6-1 and J is TRBJ2-5; 8 nucleotides match TRBD1. This CDR3 region has 11 residues. Germline assignment: CDR1 MNHNS and CDR2 SASEGT. V gave up 11 bases and J gave up 9 bases; unmatched junction bases: 8.

This clone was seen a handful of times. The J gene is TRBJ2-1, the V gene TRBV5-1; the D gene is possibly TRBD1 (6 bases). The CDR3 loop spans 12 amino acids. V lost 3 bases, J lost 10 bases, and 11 bases lay in between. From germline, CDR1 is SGHRS and CDR2 YFSETQ. The CDR3 sequence: CASSSDSREQFF. CDR3 coding DNA: TGCGCCAGCAGCTCGGACAGTCGGGAGCAGTTCTTC.

This chain connects TRBV12-5 to TRBJ1-3, with D perhaps matching TRBD1 (6 bases). Looked up from germline, CDR1 is LGHNT and CDR2 is FRNRAP. V shed 6 bases and J shed 4 bases, with 16 bases lying between them. The CDR3 spans 15 residues. The CDR3 sequence is CASGLAGGGGNTIYF. The CDR3 region has the DNA TGTGCTAGTGGGCTTGCCGGAGGGGGAGGAAACACCATATATTTT.

J is TRBJ1-1 and V is TRBV27, with D perhaps matching TRBD1 (5 bases). Germline V gene data show CDR1 as MNHEY and CDR2 as SMNVEV (reference sequence). The CDR3 totals 14 residues. Trimming left V 6 bases short and J 2 bases short, with 13 bases between. The CDR3: CASSPRQINTEAFF. The CDR3 DNA follows: TGTGCCAGCAGCCCCCGACAGATAAACACTGAAGCTTTCTTT.

The chain joins TRBV7-2 to TRBJ2-1, with D perhaps TRBD2 (5 bases). This CDR3 has 16 residues. Germline V gene sequence: CDR1 SGHTA, CDR2 FQGNSA. V gave up 1 base and J gave up 4 bases, with 14 bases separating them. CDR3 sequence reads: CASSLDSASRYNEQFF. CDR3 nucleotide sequence: TGTGCCAGCAGCTTAGATTCGGCTAGCCGGTACAATGAGCAGTTCTTC.

This rearrangement joins TRBV14 to TRBJ1-4; D not certain. Trimming shortened V by 2 bases and J by 7 bases, and 11 bases separated the two germline ends. The germline V gene has CDR1 SGHDN and CDR2 FVKESK. This CDR3 is 14 amino acids long. The CDR3 region is CASSQRITGEKLFF. CDR3 in DNA: TGTGCCAGCAGCCAACGTATAACCGGTGAAAAACTGTTTTTT. Full variable domain (rest looked up from reference TRBV14 and TRBJ1-4): EAGVTQFPSHSVIEKGQTVTLRCDPISGHDNLYWYRRVMGKEIKFLLHFVKESKQDESGMPNNRFLAERTGGTYSTLKVQPAELEDSGVYFCASSQRITGEKLFFGSGTQLSVL.

This sequence joins TRBV21-1 and TRBJ2-4; TRBD1 is the table's D call and was not checked against the DNA. TRBV21-1 is recorded as a pseudogene. The CDR3 is 14 amino acids. This CDR3 is CASSKSGTKNIQYF. DNA of the CDR3: TGTGCCAGCAGCAAATCAGGGACCAAAAACATTCAGTACTTC.

The rearrangement joins TRBV5-1 to TRBJ1-1, with D possibly matching TRBD1 (5 bases). The CDR3 sequence is 13 residues long. Germline V gene sequence: CDR1 SGHRS, CDR2 YFSETQ. Trimming took off 4 bases at V and 10 bases at J, with 17 bases between the two ends. DNA for the CDR3: TGCGCCAGCAGCGCAAAAACAGGCTCCTCAGCTTTCTTT. This translates into CASSAKTGSSAFF.

The gene calls are TRBV19 and TRBJ2-6; D gene ambiguous. There are 13 residues in the CDR3. Germline V gene sequence: CDR1 LNHDA, CDR2 SQIVND (reference sequence). Trimming cost V 4 bases and J 0 bases, with 1 base left between them. The CDR3 here is CASSTSGANVLTF. In DNA form, the CDR3 reads TGTGCCAGTAGTACCTCTGGGGCCAACGTCCTGACTTTC.

CDR3 sequence reads: CASSYDQNTEAFF. CDR3 bases: TGTGCCAGCAGTTATGACCAGAACACTGAAGCTTTCTTT. The rearrangement joins TRBV6-1 to TRBJ1-1; D is ambiguous. Germline CDR1 reads MNHNS; CDR2 reads SASEGT. The V and J ends lost 5 bases and 1 base respectively, with 8 bases between them. The CDR3 runs to 13 residues.

This chain links TRBV7-8 with TRBJ2-2; a weak D match, TRBD1 (5 bases). The V and J ends lost 1 base and 1 base respectively, with 22 bases between them. Germline CDR1 is SGHVS and CDR2 is FQNEAQ. This CDR3 has 20 amino acids. Written as DNA, the CDR3 is TGTGCCAGCAGCTTAGTTGGATTTCTTAGGGGCGGTTTGAACACCGGGGAGCTGTTTTTT. Its protein is CASSLVGFLRGGLNTGELFF.

CDR3 in amino acids: CASSYGFLSGANVLTF. The DNA for the CDR3 is TGTGCCAGCAGTTACGGGTTCCTCTCTGGGGCCAACGTCCTGACTTTC. The chain joins TRBV6-6 to TRBJ2-6, with D hard to call. Trimming pared 2 bases from V and 0 bases from J, leaving 8 bases between. Germline values: CDR1 MNHNY, CDR2 SVGAGI (reference sequence). The CDR3 runs to 16 residues.

A single count supports this clone. The J gene is TRBJ2-3, the V gene TRBV9; 8 nucleotides match TRBD2. After removal of 5 bases from V and 2 bases from J, the junction contained 4 bases not matched to a gene. The CDR3 extends over 14 amino acids. Germline-derived CDR1 and CDR2 are SGDLS and YYNGEE. This chain's CDR3 is CASSSGLDTDTQYF. The CDR3 region has the DNA TGTGCCAGCAGTTCGGGACTAGACACAGATACGCAGTATTTT. The entire variable domain, with the rest obtained from reference TRBV9 and TRBJ2-3, is as follows: DSGVTQTPKHLITATGQRVTLRCSPRSGDLSVYWYQQSLDQGLQFLIQYYNGEERAKGNILERFSAQQFPDLHSELNLSSLELGDSALYFCASSSGLDTDTQYFGPGTRLTVL.

The rearrangement links TRBV10-3 to TRBJ1-2; TRBD1 is a possible D gene (6 bases). CDR1 and CDR2 from the germline V gene are ENHRY and SYGVKD. Trimming cost V 6 bases and J 4 bases, with 18 bases left between them. The CDR3 contains 15 residues. In DNA form, the CDR3 reads TGTGCCATCAGGGACAGTGGGGCTATGGGCTATGGCTACACCTTC. As protein: CAIRDSGAMGYGYTF.